This TCR beta chain was identified during a study of graft-versus-host responses after intestinal transplantation. The V gene lost 4 bases and the J gene lost 6 bases, with 16 bases spanning the gap. CDR1 and CDR2 (germline): ENHRY, SYGVKD. This CDR3 spans 14 amino acids. The repertoire was sequenced with immunoSEQ multiplex PCR; TCRdb's copy has only in-frame clones and lacks some. The top ten hold 2.5% to 3% of the sample, which has roughly 56,000 clones, under 95% seen once. This receptor was identified in a human patient who received an intestinal transplant, so some T cells may come from the graft donor. The chain recombines TRBV10-3 with TRBJ2-7; weak D call: TRBD2 (6 bases). The material was PBMCs, obtained almost 120 days after intestinal transplantation. This CDR3 reads CAISAGRDSSEQYF. CDR3 bases: TGTGCCATCAGTGCCGGTAGGGACTCCAGCGAGCAGTACTTC.